This TCR beta chain was documented in a study of Ad26.COV2.S vaccination and SARS-CoV-2 variants. This clone has only one observation. Its specificity is unknown. Trimming shortened V by 0 bases and J by 4 bases, and 8 bases separated the two germline ends. Germline V gene lookup returns CDR1 SGHRS and CDR2 YFSETQ. The CDR3 is 14 residues long. Repertoires were generated with immunoSEQ multiplex PCR, while TCRdb's copy carries only in-frame clones and drops some. Seen here are over 100,000 clones, over 60% observed once, and the top ten hold 17%. Whole-study findings and limits: Substantial breadth was reported for post-vaccination spike-specific CD8+ and CD4+ T cells. Assessments of TCR breadth and depth may have underestimated the total T cell responses.

Sequences were derived from peripheral blood, sampled after recovery from COVID-19. The clonotype originates from a human donor who had recovered from COVID-19. This rearrangement joins TRBV5-1 to TRBJ1-5; D not resolved. The CDR3 bases are TGCGCCAGCAGCTTGGTGGGTGGAAATCAGCCCCAGCATTTT. It yields the protein CASSLVGGNQPQHF.